Each of the 28 T cell receptor beta chains below was sequenced from the same sample in a study of read filtering for tumor transcriptome and immune sequencing. From approximately 430 ng of RNA, a library with molecular barcoded alpha/delta and beta/gamma adaptors was made. TCRdb reprocessed the reads with MiXCR, giving one entry per CDR3 protein. The profile shows some 80,000 distinct CDR3 sequences, 10% to 15% of them singletons. The sequenced sample was a population of CD138-negative cells sorted from bone marrow. Source of these receptors: a donor at least 40 years old with multiple myeloma.

This clonotype was observed at least ten times. This chain uses TRBV25-1 with TRBJ2-5; D call uncertain. The CDR3 runs 12 residues. In germline, CDR1 is MGHDK, CDR2 SYGVNS. The germline V and J ends were trimmed by 1 base and 9 bases, with 9 bases remaining between them. The CDR3 loop is CASSESTLSQYF. The CDR3 coding sequence is TGTGCCAGCAGTGAATCCACTCTTTCCCAGTACTTC.

This clonotype was seen at least ten times. The rearrangement joins TRBV20-1 to TRBJ2-2; 9 positions match TRBD2. The germline gives CDR1 DFQATT, CDR2 SNEGSKA (reference sequence). V lost 6 bases to trimming and J lost 2 bases; unmatched junction nucleotides: 7. This CDR3 comprises 15 residues. The CDR3 loop reads CSAVSGSPNTGELFF. The CDR3, as DNA: TGCAGTGCAGTTAGCGGGAGTCCAAACACCGGGGAGCTGTTTTTT.

This clonotype has only a few counts. Being one base from a much bigger clone, this may be a read error. The chain links TRBV20-1 to TRBJ1-6; D call uncertain. This CDR3 has 15 residues. Germline V CDR1 and CDR2: DFQATT, SNEGSKA (reference sequence). CDR3 nucleotide sequence: TGCAGTGCTAGAGGCAGGAGCTCCTGTAATTCACCCCTCCACTTT. Translation gives CSARGRSSCNSPLHF.

In this sample, this clonotype turned up many times. The chain joins TRBV5-1 to TRBJ1-4; D remains ambiguous. Trimming stripped 1 base from V and 0 bases from J, with 4 bases between. CDR1 is SGHRS and CDR2 is YFSETQ in the germline V gene. The CDR3 totals 14 residues. CDR3 DNA: TGCGCCAGCAGCTTGCAACCAACTAATGAAAAACTGTTTTTT. This encodes CASSLQPTNEKLFF.

This clonotype was observed many times. The V and J genes are TRBV20-1 and TRBJ2-1; D unclear. The CDR3 is made up of 15 amino acids. Trimming cost V 0 bases and J 7 bases, with 16 bases left between them. Germline values: CDR1 DFQATT, CDR2 SNEGSKA (reference sequence). This CDR3 reads CSARDTRDTPNEQFF. The CDR3 DNA follows: TGCAGTGCTAGAGATACAAGAGACACCCCTAATGAGCAGTTCTTC.

The table lists this clonotype with a few counts. The chain joins TRBV20-1 to TRBJ2-5; possible D gene TRBD2, 6 bases. Trimming took off 6 bases at V and 2 bases at J, with 10 bases between the two ends. Germline-derived CDR1 and CDR2 are DFQATT and SNEGSKA (reference sequence). The CDR3 is 12 amino acids. CDR3 DNA: TGCAGTGCGTCGGGACTGCAAGAGACCCAGTACTTC. It specifies CSASGLQETQYF.

In this sample, this clonotype turned up many times. The chain combines TRBV5-1 with TRBJ1-1, with D hard to call. The CDR3 loop spans 13 amino acids. Trimming removed 0 bases from V and 4 bases from J, with 7 bases in between. Germline CDR1 SGHRS, CDR2 YFSETQ. The chain's CDR3 is CASSLVVGTEAFF. The CDR3 bases are TGCGCCAGCAGCTTGGTGGTTGGCACTGAAGCTTTCTTT.

This clonotype has just a few counts. A much larger clonotype is one base distant, so this may be a read error. V gene TRBV4-2 combines with J gene TRBJ1-4; D uncertain. The V gene's germline CDR1 is LGHNA and CDR2 YNFKEQ. This CDR3 contains 18 residues. The CDR3 DNA reads TGCGCCAGCAGCCAAGGGCCCATTATTTTTGCAACTAATGAAGAACTGTTTTTT. Translating gives CASSQGPIIFATNEELFF.

This clonotype occurred many times. The chain links TRBV3-1 to TRBJ1-2, with D possibly matching TRBD1 (5 bases). The CDR3 covers 16 residues. Germline-derived CDR1 and CDR2 are LGHDT and YNNKEL (reference sequence). Trimming shortened V by 2 bases and J by 6 bases, and 19 bases separated the two germline ends. CDR3 sequence: CASSQTNRLLGDGYTF. In DNA form, the CDR3 reads TGTGCCAGCAGCCAAACCAACAGGCTGCTTGGCGATGGCTACACCTTC.

This clonotype was recorded at least ten times. The rearrangement uses TRBV20-1 and TRBJ2-3, with D unclear. The germline V gene encodes CDR1 DFQATT and CDR2 SNEGSKA (reference sequence). The V end was cut by 5 bases, the J end by 1 base, with 13 bases between. The CDR3 has 14 amino acids. As DNA, the CDR3 is TGCAGTGCTTTCCCTCCTACGGGCACAGATACGCAGTATTTT. Protein: CSAFPPTGTDTQYF.

This clonotype was seen repeatedly, ten times or more. This chain uses TRBV20-1 with TRBJ2-7; D may be TRBD1 (6 bases). Looked up from germline, CDR1 is DFQATT and CDR2 is SNEGSKA (reference sequence). Trimming took off 3 bases at V and 3 bases at J, with 18 bases between the two ends. This CDR3 is 15 amino acids long. The CDR3 DNA follows: TGCAGTGCTAGGGACCCGCAGGGGAAACTCTACGAGCAGTACTTC. It yields the protein CSARDPQGKLYEQYF.

The V and J genes are TRBV12-3 or TRBV12-4 and TRBJ2-7; D unclear. V lost 5 bases to trimming and J lost 3 bases, with 5 bases between them. This CDR3 spans 11 amino acids. DNA for the CDR3: TGTGCCAGCAGTACAATCTACGAGCAGTACTTC. Encoded protein: CASSTIYEQYF.

This clonotype showed up many times. CDR3 in DNA: TGCAGTGCTAGAGCCAGAAACAGGGGTGAGAATCAGCCCCAGCATTTT. The encoded protein is CSARARNRGENQPQHF. The gene calls are TRBV20-1 and TRBJ1-5; 7 bases fit TRBD1. Germline values: CDR1 DFQATT, CDR2 SNEGSKA (reference sequence). The CDR3 has 16 amino acids. Trimming removed 1 base from V and 4 bases from J; junction bases left unmatched: 10.

This clonotype was detected ten times or more. The CDR3 ends on some other residue instead of the conserved phenylalanine or tryptophan, so this is likely a read error. No DNA is shown, since the ends of the CDR3 on it are uncertain; the CDR3 is the one TCRdb lists. J is TRBJ2-1 and V is TRBV3-1; TRBD2 was called by the table and not checked on the DNA. Including both end residues, the CDR3 is 14 amino acids long. CDR1 is LGHDT, CDR2 YNNKEL, per germline (reference sequence). CDR3 amino acids: CASSQELTSGGSFL.

This clonotype was observed at least ten times. The chain joins TRBV7-9 to TRBJ1-1; D remains unclear. Germline CDR1 is SEHNR and CDR2 is FQNEAQ (reference sequence). Trimming stripped 5 bases from V and 2 bases from J, with 12 bases between. The CDR3 totals 14 residues. The chain's CDR3 is CASSKPYSNTEAFF. The CDR3 DNA sequence: TGTGCCAGCAGCAAACCCTACAGTAACACTGAAGCTTTCTTT.

This clonotype has a count of ten or more. A much larger clone differs from this one at a single base, so this may be a read error. The V gene is TRBV7-3, the J gene TRBJ2-1; D perhaps matches TRBD2 (6 bases). The germline gives CDR1 SGHTA, CDR2 FQGTGA. The CDR3 spans 16 residues. The CDR3 loop reads CASSAQAGSSYNGQFF. The CDR3 coding sequence is TGTGCCAGCAGCGCACAAGCCGGGAGCTCCTACAATGGGCAGTTCTTC.

Written as DNA, the CDR3 is TGTGCCAGCAGCCTCCGGACTAGCGGGACTATAAAGACCCAGTACTTC. This encodes CASSLRTSGTIKTQYF. This chain links TRBV7-8 with TRBJ2-5; 12 bases align to TRBD2. V was pared by 5 bases and J by 6 bases, with 10 bases of the junction left unmatched. In germline, CDR1 is SGHVS, CDR2 FQNEAQ. This CDR3 comprises 16 residues.

This clonotype was seen repeatedly, ten times or more. The chain joins TRBV5-1 to TRBJ1-1; no firm D call. CDR3 length: 15 amino acids. V gave up 0 bases and J gave up 4 bases, with 13 bases separating them. Germline V CDR1 and CDR2: SGHRS, YFSETQ. The CDR3, as DNA: TGCGCCAGCAGCTTGGTTGGGGAGGTCGGCACTGAAGCTTTCTTT. Protein product: CASSLVGEVGTEAFF.

With respect to this clonotype: A much larger clone differs from this one at a single base, so this may be a read error. This chain connects TRBV12-5 to TRBJ1-3; a possible D gene is TRBD1 (5 bases). CDR1 is LGHNT, CDR2 FRNRAP, per germline. With 6 bases removed from V and 4 bases from J, the gap between germline ends came to 13 bases. The CDR3 sequence is 14 residues long. The CDR3 is CASGLDRAGNTIYF. CDR3 bases: TGTGCTAGTGGGCTCGACAGAGCGGGAAACACCATATATTTT.

The CDR3 is CASSLGWGVSDTQYF. CDR3 sequence (DNA): TGTGCCAGCAGCTTGGGTTGGGGCGTCTCAGATACGCAGTATTTT. This sequence joins TRBV5-5 and TRBJ2-3; a weak D match, TRBD1 (5 bases). There are 15 residues in the CDR3. Germline CDR1 and CDR2: SGHKS and YYEKEE (reference sequence). Trimming left V 0 bases short and J 4 bases short, with 12 bases between.

Comment on this clonotype: A much larger clone differs from this one at a single base, so this may be a read error. This chain joins TRBV30 and TRBJ2-1; 9 bases map to TRBD2. The germline V gene encodes CDR1 GTSNPN and CDR2 SVGIG (reference sequence). The V gene end was trimmed by 7 bases and the J gene end by 12 bases; junction bases not matched to a gene: 10. The CDR3 extends over 12 amino acids. CDR3 sequence reads: CASTAGGDGQFF. The CDR3 coding sequence is TGTGCCTCAACAGCGGGAGGCGACGGGCAGTTCTTC.

This clonotype was seen repeatedly, ten times or more. V and J are TRBV4-1 and TRBJ2-5; the match to TRBD2 covers 8 bases. The ends lost 0 bases at V and 5 bases at J; junction bases unmatched: 8. Germline lookup yields CDR1 MGHRA and CDR2 YSYEKL. This CDR3 has 16 amino acids. CDR3 residues: CASSQDIAGTPETQYF. CDR3 in DNA: TGCGCCAGCAGCCAAGATATAGCGGGAACCCCCGAGACCCAGTACTTC.

This clonotype was counted ten times or more. The chain combines TRBV7-6 with TRBJ2-5; no firm D call. Germline values: CDR1 SGHVS, CDR2 FNYEAQ. The CDR3 length is 14 residues. Trimming took off 1 base at V and 2 bases at J, with 8 bases between the two ends. Written as DNA, the CDR3 is TGTGCCAGCAGCTTAGGCGCGCAGCAAGAGACCCAGTACTTC. Its protein product is CASSLGAQQETQYF.

This clonotype was picked up a small number of times. A clone one base away is much larger, so this may be a read error. The V call is TRBV7-9, the J call TRBJ2-2; 8 nucleotides match TRBD2. The CDR3 runs 17 residues. The germline CDR1 and CDR2 sequences are SEHNR and FQNEAQ (reference sequence). This CDR3 is CACSLASGRLNTGELFF. The CDR3 nucleotides read TGTGCCTGCAGCTTGGCCAGCGGGAGACTGAACACCGGGGAGCTGTTTTTT.

This clonotype occurred many times. The chain has TRBV18 and TRBJ2-3; 13 bases line up with TRBD2. The germline V gene has CDR1 KGHSH and CDR2 LQKENI. Trimming took 4 bases from V and 1 from J; bases not matched to a gene: 8. The CDR3 sequence is 18 residues long. CDR3 nucleotides: TGTGCCAGCTCACTCACTAGCGGGAGGGCCTATGGCACAGATACGCAGTATTTT. Residues: CASSLTSGRAYGTDTQYF. The full variable domain, with the rest looked up from reference TRBV18 and TRBJ2-3, is NAGVMQNPRHLVRRRGQEARLRCSPMKGHSHVYWYRQLPEEGLKFMVYLQKENIIDESGMPKERFSAEFPKEGPSILRIQQVVRGDSAAYFCASSLTSGRAYGTDTQYFGPGTRLTVL.

Details on this clonotype: A much larger clone lies one base from this, so it may be a read error. The V call is TRBV12-3 or TRBV12-4, the J call TRBJ2-1; D is ambiguous. The CDR3 totals 12 residues. The chain's CDR3 is CASSLPLNGQFF. CDR3 in DNA: TGTGCCAGCAGTTTACCCCTCAATGGGCAGTTCTTC.

This clonotype has ten or more counts. The CDR3 DNA follows: TGTGCCAGCAGTGCCCAGGGTGGGGCCGGGGAGCTGTTTTTT. This gives the protein CASSAQGGAGELFF. The chain uses TRBV6-1 and TRBJ2-2, with D possibly TRBD1 on 5 matching bases. Germline CDR1 reads MNHNS; CDR2 reads SASEGT. V lost 4 bases and J lost 6, with 12 bases in between. The length of the CDR3 is 14 residues.

This clonotype was observed at least ten times. This chain links TRBV10-2 with TRBJ2-5, with D perhaps TRBD2 (5 bases). CDR3 length: 15 amino acids. CDR1 WSHSY and CDR2 SAAADI come from the germline V gene. V was shortened by 3 bases and J by 5 bases, with 16 bases between the two germline ends. CDR3 DNA sequence: TGCGCCAGCAGTGATGCCAGACGGACGGGGGAGACCCAGTACTTC. Amino acid sequence: CASSDARRTGETQYF.